This T cell receptor beta chain was observed in a study of cytomegalovirus exposure and HLA in healthy donors. Each donor's status was that of a healthy bone marrow donor. Nominally healthy donors provided the samples, though records likely missed some immune exposures. In regard to this clone: The antigen is not known.

General study points: In vitro work confirmed that three CMV-associated chains recognize CMV antigens.

Germline V gene lookup returns CDR1 SGHVS and CDR2 FQNEAQ. This CDR3 is 15 amino acids long. V was shortened by 5 bases and J by 4 bases, with 17 bases between the two germline ends. This PCR relied on a set of 60 Vbeta primers and 13 Jbeta primers. TCRdb keeps only in-frame clones here, not all; method: immunoSEQ multiplex PCR. This sample carries 120,000 to 150,000 clones, around three quarters of them seen once, and the ten largest clones take about 6.8%. The gene calls are TRBV7-8 and TRBJ1-2; TRBD1 is a possible D gene (6 bases). This clonotype originated in a man aged 35 to 55 in good health and CMV-seropositive. The sample consisted of PBMCs. CDR3 sequence reads: CASSPRTAGTYGYTF. CDR3 nucleotides: TGTGCCAGCAGCCCGAGGACAGCAGGCACCTATGGCTACACCTTC.